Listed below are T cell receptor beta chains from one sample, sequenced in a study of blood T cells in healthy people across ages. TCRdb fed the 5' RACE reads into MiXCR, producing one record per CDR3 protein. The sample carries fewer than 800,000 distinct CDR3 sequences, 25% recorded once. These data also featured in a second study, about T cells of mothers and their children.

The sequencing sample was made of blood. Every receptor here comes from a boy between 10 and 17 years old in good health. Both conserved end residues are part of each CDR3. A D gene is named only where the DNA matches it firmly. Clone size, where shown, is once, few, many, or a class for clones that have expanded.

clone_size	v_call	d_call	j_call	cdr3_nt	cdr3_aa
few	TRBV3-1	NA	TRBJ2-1	TGTGCCAGCAGCCAAGTGGACTTGGACAATGAGCAGTTCTTC	CASSQVDLDNEQFF
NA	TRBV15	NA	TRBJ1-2	TGTGCCACCAGCAGAGATCTTGGAGGGAGCCACTATGGCTACACCTTC	CATSRDLGGSHYGYTF
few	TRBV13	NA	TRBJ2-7	TGTGCCAGCAGCCCCGGGGCGGGACAAGGCTACGAGCAGTACTTC	CASSPGAGQGYEQYF
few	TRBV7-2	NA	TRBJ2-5	TGTGCCAGCAGCTTCGGGCGGTTAAAAGAGACCCAGTACTTC	CASSFGRLKETQYF
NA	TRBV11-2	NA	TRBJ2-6	TGTGCCAGCAGCTTTTTACGGGCCGGGACATCCCCGTCTGGGGCCAACGTCCTGACTTTC	CASSFLRAGTSPSGANVLTF
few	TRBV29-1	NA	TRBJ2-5	TGCAGCGGGACCCAGGGAGAGACCCAGTACTTC	CSGTQGETQYF
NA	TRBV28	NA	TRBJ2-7	TGTGCCAGCAGTTTGTCAGGGAAGGAAAACGAGCAGTACTTC	CASSLSGKENEQYF
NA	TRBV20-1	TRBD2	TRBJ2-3	TGCAGTGCCATTCCGGGGGGGGCTAGCACAGATACGCAGTATTTT	CSAIPGGASTDTQYF
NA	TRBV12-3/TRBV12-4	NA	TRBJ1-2	TGTGCCAGCAGTTCCCCAGCAGCGAGCTATGGCTACACCTTC	CASSSPAASYGYTF
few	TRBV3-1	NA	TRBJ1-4	TGTGCCAGCAGCCAAGCGTCGACTGAAAAACTGTTTTTT	CASSQASTEKLFF
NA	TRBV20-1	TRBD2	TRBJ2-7	TGCAGTGCTAGGACAGCGGGAGGGCTCGGAGGCGAGCAGTACTTC	CSARTAGGLGGEQYF
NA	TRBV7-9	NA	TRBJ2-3	TGTGCCAGCAACGAAGGGGTGAATACGCAGTATTTT	CASNEGVNTQYF
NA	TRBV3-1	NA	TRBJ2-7	TGTGCCAGCAGTGGAAAAGGGGGGCTTCTCTACGAGCAGTACTTC	CASSGKGGLLYEQYF
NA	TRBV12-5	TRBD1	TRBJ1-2	TGTGCTAGTGGTTTGACCGGGACAGCTAACTATGGCTACACCTTC	CASGLTGTANYGYTF
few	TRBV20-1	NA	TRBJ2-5	TGCAGTGCTAGCCAGGGGCCCGAGACCCAGTACTTC	CSASQGPETQYF
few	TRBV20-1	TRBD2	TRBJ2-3	TGCAGTGCTAGTTCCACCGGGACTAGATTCACAGATACGCAGTATTTT	CSASSTGTRFTDTQYF
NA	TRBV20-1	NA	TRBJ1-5	TGCAGTGCTAGGGCGCCGCTCGTTAGCAATCAGCCCCAGCATTTT	CSARAPLVSNQPQHF
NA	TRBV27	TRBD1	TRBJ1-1	TGTGCCATACGGGACAGAGCTTTCTCTGAAGCTTTCTTT	CAIRDRAFSEAFF
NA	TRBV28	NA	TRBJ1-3	TGTGCCAGCAGTTTACAGGACATCTCTGGAAACACCATATATTTT	CASSLQDISGNTIYF
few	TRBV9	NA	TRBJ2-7	TGTGCCAGCAGCGTAGGCGCAGAGACCTACGAGCAGTACTTC	CASSVGAETYEQYF
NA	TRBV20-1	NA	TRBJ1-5	TGCAGTGCTAGACCCTGGAGGCTAAATAGCAATCAGCCCCAGCATTTT	CSARPWRLNSNQPQHF
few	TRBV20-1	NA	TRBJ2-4	TGCAGTGCTAGAGCGAGGGTAGCCAAAAACATTCAGTACTTC	CSARARVAKNIQYF
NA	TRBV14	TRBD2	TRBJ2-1	TGTGCCAGCAGCCAACGCTTTGCTAGCGGGAGTAATGAGCAGTTCTTC	CASSQRFASGSNEQFF
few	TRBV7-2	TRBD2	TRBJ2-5	TGTGCCAGCAGCCCTTCTTTCGGCGGGGGGCCCCAAGAGACCCAGTACTTC	CASSPSFGGGPQETQYF
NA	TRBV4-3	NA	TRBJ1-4	TGCGCCAGCAGCCAAGAGTTGGTGGGGAAGGGGCAGGAAAAACTGTTTTTT	CASSQELVGKGQEKLFF
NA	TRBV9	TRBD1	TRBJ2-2	TGTGCCAGCAGCGTTGTCGGGACAGTTAACACCGGGGAGCTGTTTTTT	CASSVVGTVNTGELFF
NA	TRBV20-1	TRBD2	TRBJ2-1	TGCAGTGCTAGTCGCCAGCGGGGACGCAATGAGCAGTTCTTC	CSASRQRGRNEQFF
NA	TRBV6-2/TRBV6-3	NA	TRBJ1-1	TGTGCCAGCAGTTACGCCCCAGGGGATGGAAACACTGAAGCTTTCTTT	CASSYAPGDGNTEAFF
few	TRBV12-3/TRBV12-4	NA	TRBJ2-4	TGTGCCAGCAGTTTAGGGGGGAGTAAGGAAACCAAAAACATTCAGTACTTC	CASSLGGSKETKNIQYF
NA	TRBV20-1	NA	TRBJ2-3	TGCAGTGCTAGTTTCCTAGCCGCGCTGGATACGCAGTATTTT	CSASFLAALDTQYF
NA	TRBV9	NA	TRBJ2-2	TGTGCCAGCAGCTCAGGGGCCGGGGAGCTGTTTTTT	CASSSGAGELFF
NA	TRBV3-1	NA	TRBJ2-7	TGTGCCAGCAGCCAGGAGCCGCGCCTGGGAGCCTACGAGCAGTACTTC	CASSQEPRLGAYEQYF
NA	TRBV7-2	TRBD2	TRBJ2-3	TGTGCCAGCAGCTTATTCACGTCTAGCGGGGGGGCAGATACGCAGTATTTT	CASSLFTSSGGADTQYF
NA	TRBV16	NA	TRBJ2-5	TGTGCCAGCAGCCAATACGCGGAGACCCAGTACTTC	CASSQYAETQYF
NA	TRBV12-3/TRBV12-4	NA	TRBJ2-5	TGTGCCAGCACCCGGGCTAACCAAGAGACCCAGTACTTC	CASTRANQETQYF
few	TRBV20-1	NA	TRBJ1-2	TGCAGTGCTAGGCCTACAGGAATCGACTATGGCTACACCTTC	CSARPTGIDYGYTF
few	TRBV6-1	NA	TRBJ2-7	TGTGCCAGCAGTGAACTGGATTTGGACTACGAGCAGTACTTC	CASSELDLDYEQYF
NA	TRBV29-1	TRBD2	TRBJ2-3	TGCAGCTACCCCCGCGGACTAGCGGGAGTTGAATGGGTGGGGGATACGCAGTATTTT	CSYPRGLAGVEWVGDTQYF
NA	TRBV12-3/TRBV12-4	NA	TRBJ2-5	TGTGCCAGCAGTTTGCGTATTGGTACTAGCTCCGAAGAGACCCAGTACTTC	CASSLRIGTSSEETQYF
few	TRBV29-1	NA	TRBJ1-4	TGCAGCGTTGAAATTGGTGAAAAACTGTTTTTT	CSVEIGEKLFF
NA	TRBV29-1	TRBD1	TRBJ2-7	TGCAGCGTACGGGACAGGATTTCTTCCTACGAGCAGTACTTC	CSVRDRISSYEQYF
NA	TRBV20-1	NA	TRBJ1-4	TGCAGTGCTAGAGATCCCAGGGGCAAACTGTTTTTT	CSARDPRGKLFF
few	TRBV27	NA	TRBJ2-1	TGTGCCAGCAGTCCCCTAGGGGGAAGGGGTGAGCAGTTCTTC	CASSPLGGRGEQFF
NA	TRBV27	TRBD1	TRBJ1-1	TGTGCCAGCAGCCTCGGACAGGTAGATGAAGCTTTCTTT	CASSLGQVDEAFF
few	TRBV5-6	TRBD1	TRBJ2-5	TGTGCCAGCAGCCGGGACAGGGAGTATGGAGAGACCCAGTACTTC	CASSRDREYGETQYF
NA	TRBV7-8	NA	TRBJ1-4	TGTGCCAGCAGCCGTAGGTCGGCAGGAGCAGATGAAAAACTGTTTTTT	CASSRRSAGADEKLFF
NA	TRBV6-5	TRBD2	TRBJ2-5	TGTGCCAGCAGTTGGGGCGGGAGTGCGGAGACCCAGTACTTC	CASSWGGSAETQYF
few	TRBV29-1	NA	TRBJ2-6	TGCAGCGTTGACGAAGGTTCTGGGGCCAACGTCCTGACTTTC	CSVDEGSGANVLTF
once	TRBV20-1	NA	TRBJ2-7	TGCAGTGCTACCACGGGACCCCTTTTCGAGCAGTACTTC	CSATTGPLFEQYF
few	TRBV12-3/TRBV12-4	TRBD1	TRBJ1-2	TGTGCCAGCAGTCACAGGGGGCTGTATGGCTACACCTTC	CASSHRGLYGYTF
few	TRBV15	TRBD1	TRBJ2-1	TGTACCACCAGCAAAACTTCGGGGACAGCTTACAATGAGCAGTTCTTC	CTTSKTSGTAYNEQFF